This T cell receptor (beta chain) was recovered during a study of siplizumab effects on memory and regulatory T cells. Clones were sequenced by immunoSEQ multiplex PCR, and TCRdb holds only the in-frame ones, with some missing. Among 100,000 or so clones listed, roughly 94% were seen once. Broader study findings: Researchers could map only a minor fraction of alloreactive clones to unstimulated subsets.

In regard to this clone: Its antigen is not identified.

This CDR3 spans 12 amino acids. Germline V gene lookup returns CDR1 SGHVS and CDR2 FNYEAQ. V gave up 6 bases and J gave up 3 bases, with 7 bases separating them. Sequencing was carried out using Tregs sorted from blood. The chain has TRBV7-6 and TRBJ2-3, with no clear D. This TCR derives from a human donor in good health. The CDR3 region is CASSLWTDTQYF. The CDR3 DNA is TGTGCCAGCAGTCTCTGGACAGATACGCAGTATTTT.